The TCR beta chain under discussion was sequenced for a study of blood T cell repertoires in COVID-19. Study context: Sources were T cells, B-cell-depleted T cells, or PBMCs; the material itself was cDNA or gDNA.

Authors' analysis steps: Amplification from reference gene primers served as the basis for estimated nucleated cell counts. The assay was immunoSEQ multiplex PCR, and TCRdb's table has in-frame clones only and misses some. The V and J calls and clone size are taken from that table; D and trimming were inferred from the DNA. The profile shows 100,000 or so clones, around 90% of them singletons. Sequencing was performed on peripheral blood. This clonotype was sampled from a woman in her forties or fifties in a cohort sampled during active COVID-19.

CDR3 amino acids: CASSEGQGFYGYTF. CDR3 nucleotides: TGTGCCAGCAGTGAAGGGCAGGGTTTCTATGGCTACACCTTC. The chain is built from TRBV6-1 and TRBJ1-2; TRBD1 might be the D (5 bases). CDR1 MNHNS and CDR2 SASEGT come from the germline V gene. The CDR3 sequence is 14 residues long. The V gene lost 1 base and the J gene lost 4 bases, with 10 bases spanning the gap.